This entry lists 23 T cell receptor beta chains sequenced from one sample in a study of T cell responses to AZD1222 COVID-19 vaccine. Using immunoSEQ multiplex PCR, the repertoire was profiled, and TCRdb retains in-frame clones only, with some absent. The sample lists 95,000 to 130,000 clones; about 92% were seen once. The sample consisted of peripheral blood, taken on day 0 of AZD1222 vaccination. The receptors shown here come from an adult in good health.

The chain has TRBV29-1 and TRBJ1-2, with a tentative D call TRBD1 (6 bases). Trimming stripped 6 bases from V and 6 bases from J, with 11 bases between. Germline V gives CDR1 SQVTM, CDR2 ANQGSEA. The CDR3 is 11 amino acids. The CDR3 is CSVVTGDGYTF. DNA for the CDR3: TGCAGCGTGGTGACAGGAGATGGCTACACCTTC.

This clone has a handful of counts. The CDR3 DNA sequence: TGTGCCAGCAGCGCAGGACAGGGGGCAAGAAACACCATATATTTT. Protein sequence: CASSAGQGARNTIYF. The chain couples TRBV9 to TRBJ1-3; 11 bases are shared with TRBD1. The junction had 4 bases not matched to a gene; V was cut back by 3 bases and J by 5 bases. Germline V gene lookup returns CDR1 SGDLS and CDR2 YYNGEE. The CDR3 is made up of 15 amino acids.

The V and J genes are TRBV19 and TRBJ2-2, with 7 bases lining up with TRBD2. This CDR3 has 14 residues. V shed 7 bases, J shed 1 base, and the junction held 3 bases outside the gene matches. Germline V CDR1 and CDR2: LNHDA, SQIVND (reference sequence). The CDR3 bases are TGTGCCAGTAACCCTAGCGGGAACACCGGGGAGCTGTTTTTT. Protein product: CASNPSGNTGELFF.

The chain employs TRBV24-1 and TRBJ1-2; tentatively, D is TRBD1 (6 bases). The V gene's germline CDR1 is KGHDR and CDR2 SFDVKD. The V end was cut by 7 bases, the J end by 1 base, with 9 bases between. The CDR3 totals 13 residues. CDR3 bases: TGTGCCACCAGCAGGGGCTTTAACTATGGCTACACCTTC. Translated, it gives CATSRGFNYGYTF.

J is TRBJ1-1 and V is TRBV21-1. TRBV21-1 constitutes a pseudogene. The CDR3 totals 15 residues. In DNA form, the CDR3 reads TGTGCCAGCAGCAAAGTGCCCTCGAGGAACACTGAAGCTTTCTTT. This codes for CASSKVPSRNTEAFF.

This chain connects TRBV7-9 to TRBJ2-1, with a possible D match to TRBD2 (5 bases). The CDR3 sequence is 15 residues long. Trimming pared 1 base from V and 4 bases from J, leaving 11 bases between. The V gene's germline CDR1 is SEHNR and CDR2 FQNEAQ (reference sequence). The CDR3 coding sequence is TGTGCCAGCAGCTTAGGGACTCTCCTGTACAATGAGCAGTTCTTC. Encoded protein: CASSLGTLLYNEQFF.

The rearrangement joins TRBV19 to TRBJ1-4; the match to TRBD1 covers 10 bases. The CDR3 runs 15 residues. The V gene's germline CDR1 is LNHDA and CDR2 SQIVND (reference sequence). The J segment lost 8 bases and the V segment lost 4 bases, leaving 7 bases of the junction unmatched. This CDR3 reads CASSKSGTGDEKLFF. The CDR3, as DNA: TGTGCCAGTAGTAAATCCGGGACAGGGGACGAAAAACTGTTTTTT.

The chain employs TRBV12-3 or TRBV12-4 and TRBJ1-6, with D perhaps matching TRBD1 (6 bases). This CDR3 comprises 13 residues. Trimming removed 6 bases at V and 9 bases at J, with 12 bases between. CDR3 sequence (DNA): TGTGCCAGCAGCCCTGGACAGTCTTCACCCCTCCACTTT. It encodes CASSPGQSSPLHF.

The chain links TRBV19 to TRBJ1-5; D call uncertain. The CDR3 extends over 13 amino acids. The germline CDR1 and CDR2 sequences are LNHDA and SQIVND (reference sequence). Trimming shortened V by 11 bases and J by 1 base, and 12 bases separated the two germline ends. This CDR3 reads CASQAVSNQPQHF. CDR3 DNA: TGTGCCTCTCAAGCAGTCAGCAATCAGCCCCAGCATTTT.

This clone was seen once. One junction end disagrees with the germline gene, perhaps due to a read error. The chain recombines TRBV20-1 with TRBJ1-2; the D gene is possibly TRBD1 (5 bases). The length of the CDR3 is 11 residues. Germline V CDR1 and CDR2: DFQATT, SNEGSKA (reference sequence). This chain's CDR3 is CGVAGRSGYTF. The CDR3 DNA follows: TGTGGAGTGGCAGGGAGGTCTGGCTACACCTTC.

The chain links TRBV7-9 to TRBJ2-1; tentatively, D is TRBD2 (5 bases). CDR1 and CDR2 (germline): SEHNR, FQNEAQ (reference sequence). The CDR3 sequence is 15 residues long. V lost 0 bases and J lost 6, with 12 bases in between. The CDR3 sequence is CASSLAGVFSNEQFF. Here the CDR3 DNA reads TGTGCCAGCAGCTTAGCGGGAGTTTTTAGCAATGAGCAGTTCTTC.

This chain uses TRBV27 with TRBJ1-1; D call uncertain. Trimming removed 3 bases from V and 1 base from J, with 12 bases in between. The CDR3 is made up of 15 amino acids. Germline CDR1 MNHEY, CDR2 SMNVEV (reference sequence). The CDR3 reads CASSFDRRENTEAFF. The CDR3 DNA reads as TGTGCCAGCAGTTTTGATCGGCGGGAGAACACTGAAGCTTTCTTT.

V usage is TRBV11-2 and J usage is TRBJ1-6; TRBD1 matches 8 bases. After removal of 0 bases from V and 8 bases from J, the junction contained 3 bases not matched to a gene. The germline gives CDR1 SGHAT, CDR2 FQNNGV. CDR3 length: 15 residues. CDR3: CASSLDRQGYSPLHF. Written as DNA, the CDR3 is TGTGCCAGCAGCTTAGATCGACAGGGGTATTCACCCCTCCACTTT.

The CDR3: CASSQGAGFDYEQYF. For the CDR3, the DNA is TGCGCCAGCAGCCAAGGCGCGGGTTTTGACTACGAGCAGTACTTC. The chain is built from TRBV4-1 and TRBJ2-7; D is perhaps TRBD2 (5 bases). Germline V gives CDR1 MGHRA, CDR2 YSYEKL. This CDR3 has 15 residues. Trimming took 1 base from V and 3 from J, leaving 13 bases between them.

The rearrangement links TRBV19 to TRBJ1-5, with D perhaps matching TRBD1 (5 bases). V lost 2 bases and J lost 2, with 7 bases in between. The CDR3 runs to 14 residues. Germline-derived CDR1 and CDR2 are LNHDA and SQIVND (reference sequence). CDR3 in amino acids: CASSIQGGNQPQHF. The CDR3 nucleotides read TGTGCCAGTAGTATACAGGGCGGCAATCAGCCCCAGCATTTT.

The rearrangement links TRBV7-8 to TRBJ1-5, with 7 nucleotides matching TRBD1. Germline lookup yields CDR1 SGHVS and CDR2 FQNEAQ. With V trimmed by 5 bases and J by 4 bases, 14 bases remained unmatched. The CDR3 consists of 17 residues. The CDR3 loop reads CASSSYRGGDSNQPQHF. As DNA, the CDR3 is TGTGCCAGCAGCAGCTACAGGGGTGGGGATTCTAATCAGCCCCAGCATTTT. The complete variable domain, with remaining parts taken from reference TRBV7-8 and TRBJ1-5, reads GAGVSQSPRYKVAKRGQDVALRCDPISGHVSLFWYQQALGQGPEFLTYFQNEAQLDKSGLPSDRFFAERPEGSVSTLKIQRTQQEDSAVYLCASSSYRGGDSNQPQHFGDGTRLSIL.

The chain is built from TRBV18 and TRBJ1-5, with 8 bases that match TRBD1. V lost 3 bases to trimming and J lost 1 base; unmatched junction nucleotides: 5. The germline CDR1 and CDR2 sequences are KGHSH and LQKENI. This CDR3 comprises 16 residues. The chain's CDR3 is CASSPQGAGSNQPQHF. In DNA, the CDR3 is TGTGCCAGCTCACCCCAGGGGGCAGGGAGCAATCAGCCCCAGCATTTT.

The V call is TRBV3-1 (or the pseudogene TRBV3-2), the J call TRBJ2-5, with 7 bases matching TRBD2. Germline V gives CDR1 LGHDT, CDR2 YNNKEL (reference sequence). The V gene end was trimmed by 1 base and the J gene end by 5 bases; junction bases not matched to a gene: 10. This CDR3 has 16 residues. The CDR3 protein is CASSQALGRGDETQYF. The CDR3 nucleotides are TGTGCCAGCAGCCAAGCCTTGGGGAGGGGAGACGAGACCCAGTACTTC.

The V gene is TRBV28, the J gene TRBJ2-2; D may be TRBD1 (5 bases). The germline V gene encodes CDR1 MDHEN and CDR2 SYDVKM. Trimming shortened V by 7 bases and J by 4 bases, and 16 bases separated the two germline ends. The CDR3 has 15 amino acids. As DNA, the CDR3 is TGTGCCAGCACCGCGGTTGGCACAGGCACCGGGGAGCTGTTTTTT. Its protein is CASTAVGTGTGELFF.

The chain employs TRBV18 and TRBJ1-4; the D is unclear. With 3 bases removed from V and 7 bases from J, the gap between germline ends came to 12 bases. The CDR3 loop spans 14 amino acids. CDR1 KGHSH and CDR2 LQKENI come from the germline V gene. DNA of the CDR3: TGTGCCAGCTCACCGACATACTCGAGTGAAAAACTGTTTTTT. It yields the protein CASSPTYSSEKLFF.

CDR3 sequence: CASSYLQNTEAFF. In DNA form, the CDR3 reads TGTGCCAGCAGTTACTTGCAGAACACTGAAGCTTTCTTT. The gene calls are TRBV6-5 and TRBJ1-1; no firm D call. Trimming cost V 1 base and J 1 base, with 4 bases left between them. The CDR3 loop spans 13 amino acids. Germline V gene sequence: CDR1 MNHEY, CDR2 SVGAGI.

The chain employs TRBV11-2 and TRBJ1-1; maybe TRBD1 (5 bases). This CDR3 has 11 residues. Looked up from germline, CDR1 is SGHAT and CDR2 is FQNNGV. V was shortened by 5 bases and J by 6 bases, with 7 bases between the two germline ends. The CDR3 nucleotides are TGTGCCAGCAGCCGGGGGGCTGAAGCTTTCTTT. Its translation: CASSRGAEAFF.

The chain employs TRBV29-1 and TRBJ2-3; 9 bases align to TRBD1. The V gene's germline CDR1 is SQVTM and CDR2 ANQGSEA. CDR3 length: 14 residues. V shed 6 bases and J 1 base; nucleotides not matched to a gene: 5. The CDR3 region has the DNA TGCAGCGTCTTGGGACAGGGAGGCACAGATACGCAGTATTTT. Its translation: CSVLGQGGTDTQYF.